This TCR beta chain was recovered during a study of blood T cell repertoires in COVID-19. The ends were cut back, 8 bases at V and 4 bases at J, with 15 bases in the middle. The CDR3 contains 15 residues. Germline assignment: CDR1 SNHLY and CDR2 FYNNEI. This clone was found once. The assay was immunoSEQ multiplex PCR, and TCRdb's table has in-frame clones only and misses some. The sample yields fewer than 70,000 clones, about 88% seen once. This chain uses TRBV2 with TRBJ2-6, with a possible D match to TRBD1 (5 bases). The receptor was derived from a human donor in a cohort sampled during active COVID-19. Sequenced sample: peripheral blood. In DNA form, the CDR3 reads TGTGCCAGCCGTGGGGCAGGGTCCGGGGCCAACGTCCTGACTTTC. This codes for CASRGAGSGANVLTF.